The 3 T cell receptor beta chains presented below share a single source sample, sequenced in a study of regulatory T cells in long-lasting Graves disease. The time point is: newly diagnosed GD, antithyroid drugs for less than 3 months. Researchers made the TCR library from RNA that was extracted from PBMCs. According to the study, TCR beta libraries were built with iRepertoire HTBI primers and CDR3-region Arm-PCR. TCRdb re-analysed the multiplex PCR reads in MiXCR, keeping a single row per CDR3 protein. The data show 410,000 or so distinct CDR3 sequences, just under 15% seen once. These data are also associated with another study on T cells in Graves' hyperthyroidism and ophthalmopathy.

Sample: peripheral blood mononuclear cells (PBMCs), taken at new diagnosis, from a patient treated with antithyroid drugs. Receptors originate from a woman between 25 and 40 years old with Graves disease.

In this sample, this clonotype turned up many times. The chain uses TRBV11-2 and TRBJ2-2, with TRBD2 identical over 7 bases. This CDR3 region has 17 residues. V was clipped by 2 bases and J by 2 bases; unmatched bases: 8. Germline lookup yields CDR1 SGHAT and CDR2 FQNNGV. CDR3 DNA sequence: TGTGCCAGCAGCTTATCGTCGGGAGGACTAAACACCGGGGAGCTGTTTTTT. Translating it yields CASSLSSGGLNTGELFF.

This clonotype appeared many times. The chain links TRBV10-3 to TRBJ1-1; 12 bases are a match to TRBD1. After removal of 9 bases from V and 5 bases from J, the junction contained 1 base not matched to a gene. The CDR3 length is 12 residues. Germline values: CDR1 ENHRY, CDR2 SYGVKD. DNA for the CDR3: TGTGCCATGGGACAGGGGGCGACTGAAGCTTTCTTT. This translates into CAMGQGATEAFF.

This clonotype was counted ten times or more. V is TRBV3-1 and J is TRBJ2-7; D unresolved. CDR3 length: 11 residues. V was trimmed by 4 bases and J by 7 bases, leaving 8 bases between them. Germline values: CDR1 LGHDT, CDR2 YNNKEL (reference sequence). CDR3 bases: TGTGCCAGCAGCCGTGCCTGGGAGCAGTACTTC. Protein: CASSRAWEQYF.